The clone carrying this T cell receptor beta chain was recorded a few times. Its specificity is not known. The data belong to a study of T-cell reconstitution after alpha-beta-depleted transplantation in children. Findings and caveats of the study: Newly produced T cells mostly provided counts and TCRbeta diversity after one year, as hyperexpanded clones declined. From surviving recipient T cells and thymic progenitors came the high day-60 TCRbeta diversity observed in some patients. Roughly two months post-transplant, alpha-beta T cells reportedly originated from several hundred graft clones that had expanded.

For TCRbeta, the library was prepared with unique molecular identifiers. TCRdb used MiXCR to reprocess the PCR reads, holding one entry per CDR3 protein. The sample includes around 130,000 distinct CDR3 sequences, approximately 8.7% of them seen just once. CDR1 and CDR2 from the germline V gene are SGHAT and FQNNGV. Deletions cut 2 bases from V and 2 bases from J, with 11 bases between. The CDR3 sequence is 15 residues long. This chain connects TRBV11-2 to TRBJ2-3, with D unclear. Sequencing was performed on PBMCs, mostly from graft donor cells, taken 180 days after TCRalphabeta/CD19-depleted stem cell transplant. The receptor was derived from a girl less than two years old who had a stem cell transplant for combined immunodeficiency, so the T cells may come from the graft donor. CDR3 sequence: CASSLWAVTTDTQYF. The CDR3 nucleotides read TGTGCCAGCAGCTTATGGGCCGTCACCACAGATACGCAGTATTTT.